Below are 8 T cell receptor beta chains sequenced from a single sample in a study of Tregs in tolerant kidney transplant recipients (dated by TCRdb to the late 2010s). Libraries were prepared through the immunoSEQ multiplex PCR assay. The source is immuneACCESS, and TCRdb retained only in-frame sequences with V and J called. Part of the clones is not carried over; for the studies checked, unresolved V genes explain less than half of this, and the remainder is unexplained. Recorded for this sample are under 85,000 clones; less than 90% of them occurred a single time. Of the sample, around 0.42% falls within the top ten clones. Taken with the paper, the label for time point translates to: blood sample drawn before combined kidney and bone marrow transplant. The input for sequencing was CD4+ T cells from blood, taken before the transplant. Source of these receptors: a human donor who received a combined kidney and bone marrow transplant.

The V and J genes are TRBV5-1 and TRBJ2-7; 8 nucleotides align to TRBD1. The ends lost 4 bases at V and 5 bases at J; junction bases unmatched: 8. This CDR3 comprises 14 residues. Germline V gene lookup returns CDR1 SGHRS and CDR2 YFSETQ. The CDR3 here is CASSLTTGVHEQYF. DNA for the CDR3: TGCGCCAGCAGCCTCACGACAGGGGTACACGAGCAGTACTTC.

The chain couples TRBV28 to TRBJ2-1; TRBD2 matches 11 bases. The V gene end was trimmed by 4 bases and the J gene end by 4 bases; junction bases not matched to a gene: 6. The CDR3 totals 16 residues. Germline values: CDR1 MDHEN, CDR2 SYDVKM. The CDR3 loop reads CASSSVAGGPYNEQFF. CDR3 nucleotides: TGTGCCAGCAGTTCCGTAGCGGGAGGGCCATACAATGAGCAGTTCTTC.

This clone was recorded a few times. In DNA form, the CDR3 reads TGTGCCAGCAGCCCAGCGGACGGCGAGCAGTACTTC. It yields the protein CASSPADGEQYF. The chain is built from TRBV11-3 and TRBJ2-7; perhaps TRBD2 as D (5 bases). Germline-derived CDR1 and CDR2 are SGHNT and YENEEA. The CDR3 runs 12 residues. V lost 5 bases and J lost 6, with 11 bases in between. Full variable domain (rest looked up from reference TRBV11-3 and TRBJ2-7): EAGVVQSPRYKIIEKKQPVAFWCNPISGHNTLYWYLQNLGQGPELLIRYENEEAVDDSQLPKDRFSAERLKGVDSTLKIQPAELGDSAVYLCASSPADGEQYFGPGTRLTVT.

The rearrangement joins TRBV27 to TRBJ2-7; TRBD2 matches 8 bases. The CDR3 has 15 residues. Germline V gives CDR1 MNHEY, CDR2 SMNVEV (reference sequence). J gave up 2 bases and V 6 bases, and 9 bases lay outside the gene matches. The CDR3 sequence is CASSPSAGGTYEQYF. The CDR3 nucleotides are TGTGCCAGCAGCCCCTCGGCGGGAGGAACCTACGAGCAGTACTTC.

The CDR3 DNA follows: TGTGCCAGCAGCAGAACCGGGACTGCCTCGGGTGAGCAGTTCTTC. Translated: CASSRTGTASGEQFF. The gene calls are TRBV7-6 and TRBJ2-1; tentatively, D is TRBD2 (6 bases). This CDR3 has 15 amino acids. Germline CDR1 and CDR2: SGHVS and FNYEAQ. Trimming cost V 5 bases and J 9 bases, with 20 bases left between them.

The rearrangement joins TRBV7-3 to TRBJ1-1; 7 nucleotides agree with TRBD1. This CDR3 region has 14 residues. Germline CDR1 reads SGHTA; CDR2 reads FQGTGA. Unmatched junction bases numbered 4, after V lost 2 bases and J lost 4 bases. Here the CDR3 reads CASSLYRGSTEAFF. CDR3 bases: TGTGCCAGCAGCTTATACAGGGGAAGCACTGAAGCTTTCTTT. The variable domain in full, with the rest retrieved from reference TRBV7-3 and TRBJ1-1, is GAGVSQTPSNKVTEKGKYVELRCDPISGHTALYWYRQSLGQGPEFLIYFQGTGAADDSGLPNDRFFAVRPEGSVSTLKIQRTERGDSAVYLCASSLYRGSTEAFFGQGTRLTVV.

The V call is TRBV4-2, the J call TRBJ2-3; the match to TRBD2 covers 9 bases. The CDR3 is 18 residues long. The germline gives CDR1 LGHNA, CDR2 YNFKEQ. Trimming cost V 4 bases and J 5 bases; bases outside gene matches: 16. The CDR3 bases are TGTGCCAGCAGCCGTACCTTAGCGGGGGAAATCTTCGGAGATACGCAGTATTTT. Protein sequence: CASSRTLAGEIFGDTQYF.

This clone was detected once. The chain uses TRBV19 and TRBJ2-5; no firm D call. The CDR3 consists of 12 residues. Trimming stripped 4 bases from V and 2 bases from J, with 5 bases between. Germline loops: CDR1 LNHDA, CDR2 SQIVND (reference sequence). DNA for the CDR3: TGTGCCAGTAGTAGCGTACAAGAGACCCAGTACTTC. Encoded protein: CASSSVQETQYF.